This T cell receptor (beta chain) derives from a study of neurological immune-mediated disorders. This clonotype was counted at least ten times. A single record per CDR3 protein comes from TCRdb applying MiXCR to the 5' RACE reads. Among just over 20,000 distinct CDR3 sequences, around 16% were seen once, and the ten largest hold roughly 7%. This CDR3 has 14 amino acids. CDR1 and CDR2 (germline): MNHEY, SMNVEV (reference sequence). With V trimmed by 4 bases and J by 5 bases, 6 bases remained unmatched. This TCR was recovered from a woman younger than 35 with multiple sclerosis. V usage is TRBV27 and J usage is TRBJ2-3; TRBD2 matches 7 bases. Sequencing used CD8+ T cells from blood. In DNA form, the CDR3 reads TGTGCCAGCAGTTCGGGGACTACCCAAGATACGCAGTATTTT. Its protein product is CASSSGTTQDTQYF.